This TCR beta chain derives from a study of HIV-infected patients and healthy controls. Whole-study findings and limits: Significant mean usage differences between HIV-infected patients and controls involved eight alpha and eight beta V genes.

Trimming stripped 8 bases from V and 4 bases from J, with 14 bases between. CDR1 SNHLY and CDR2 FYNNEI come from the germline V gene. The CDR3 has 13 amino acids. cDNA was made from 500 ng RNA using alpha and beta constant primers. Using multiplexing indices, alpha and beta chain libraries were generated apart by chain-specific third strand synthesis. Two random hexamers, added before amplification and joined, formed each molecule's 12-nucleotide barcode. TCRdb itself ran the 5' RACE reads through MiXCR, one entry per CDR3 protein. The sample gives some 9,300 distinct CDR3 sequences, roughly 6% of which show up once; 7.7% is in the top ten. On this clonotype: Its cognate antigen is unknown.

The repertoire came from unfractionated whole blood and reflected all unsorted peripheral T cells. RNA came from more than 2 ml of peripheral blood. The clonotype originates from an adult in good health. The V call is TRBV2, the J call TRBJ2-5; D is undetermined. Sequencing was done on a sample of blood. Here the CDR3 reads CASQGRTAETQYF. CDR3 nucleotides: TGTGCCAGCCAAGGAAGGACCGCAGAGACCCAGTACTTC. Combining the CDR3 with reference TRBV2 and TRBJ2-5 gives the whole variable domain EPEVTQTPSHQVTQMGQEVILRCVPISNHLYFYWYRQILGQKVEFLVSFYNNEISEKSEIFDDQFSVERPDGSNFTLKIRSTKLEDSAMYFCASQGRTAETQYFGPGTRLLVL.